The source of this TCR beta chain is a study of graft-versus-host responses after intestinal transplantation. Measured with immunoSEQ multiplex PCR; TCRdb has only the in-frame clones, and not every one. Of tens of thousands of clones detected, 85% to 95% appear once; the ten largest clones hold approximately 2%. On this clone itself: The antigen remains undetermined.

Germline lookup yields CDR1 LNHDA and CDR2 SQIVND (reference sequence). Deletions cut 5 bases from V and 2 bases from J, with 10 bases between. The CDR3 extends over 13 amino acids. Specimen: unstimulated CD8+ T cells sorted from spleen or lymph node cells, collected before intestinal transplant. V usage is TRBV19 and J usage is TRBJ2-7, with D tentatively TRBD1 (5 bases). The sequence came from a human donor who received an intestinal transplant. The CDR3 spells CASSFAGTYEQYF. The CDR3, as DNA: TGTGCCAGTAGTTTCGCAGGGACCTACGAGCAGTACTTC.